Below, one TCR beta chain is given with its context. Trimming removed 1 base at V and 7 bases at J, with 5 bases between. The CDR3 is 12 amino acids. Germline CDR1 is LNHDA and CDR2 is SQIVND (reference sequence). Assay: immunoSEQ multiplex PCR; the TCRdb copy retains only in-frame clones and omits some. The data contain 150,000 or so clones, roughly nine tenths of them singletons. This sample was included in a study of blood T cell repertoires in COVID-19. Study in general: Researchers got acute and convalescent COVID-19 samples from the United States, Italy and Spain. The cDNA or gDNA used as material had been derived from T cells, B-cell-depleted T cells, or PBMCs.

This TCR was recovered from a man aged 18 to 35 with COVID-19, enrolled during active disease. The sample taken for sequencing was peripheral blood. The rearrangement links TRBV19 to TRBJ2-1; D is undetermined. In DNA, the CDR3 is TGTGCCAGTAGTATAGGACATAATGAGCAGTTCTTC. Its protein is CASSIGHNEQFF.